These 15 T cell receptor beta chains were all obtained from the same sample, sequenced in a study of CD8 T cells in ankylosing spondylitis. TCRdb itself ran the 5' RACE reads through MiXCR, one entry per CDR3 protein. Of approximately 250,000 distinct CDR3 sequences listed, 7.5% to 9.5% are singletons. The sequencing input was blood, either unsorted or a sorted T cell fraction (not recorded which). The receptors shown here come from a female donor with ankylosing spondylitis or in good health (not recorded which).

This clonotype has at least ten counts. The rearrangement joins TRBV5-1 to TRBJ2-1, with 8 bases that match TRBD2. The trim removed 3 bases at V and 8 bases at J, leaving 19 bases unmatched. From germline, CDR1 is SGHRS and CDR2 YFSETQ. This CDR3 spans 18 amino acids. The CDR3 region is CASSSGGTSGRNRDEQFF. CDR3 DNA: TGCGCCAGCAGCTCGGGGGGTACTAGCGGCCGGAATCGGGATGAGCAGTTCTTC.

In its sample, this clonotype was seen many times. This chain links TRBV20-1 with TRBJ2-7, with D perhaps matching TRBD2 (5 bases). The CDR3 extends over 15 amino acids. From germline, CDR1 is DFQATT and CDR2 SNEGSKA (reference sequence). With 0 bases removed from V and 2 bases from J, the gap between germline ends came to 14 bases. The CDR3 region is CSARDVRGRTYEQYF. Written as DNA, the CDR3 is TGCAGTGCTAGAGATGTAAGAGGGAGAACCTACGAGCAGTACTTC.

This clonotype was observed many times. The chain uses TRBV29-1 and TRBJ2-7; 10 nucleotides line up with TRBD1. Germline V gene lookup returns CDR1 SQVTM and CDR2 ANQGSEA. This CDR3 comprises 14 residues. Germline trimming cut 4 bases from V and 3 bases from J; bases unmatched to any gene: 6. The CDR3 loop reads CSVVRQGANYEQYF. In DNA, the CDR3 is TGCAGCGTTGTTAGACAGGGGGCAAACTACGAGCAGTACTTC.

In nucleotides, the CDR3 is TGTGCCATCAGTTTATGGCCGTCTCGTGGAATAAACACCGGGGAGCTGTTTTTT. It encodes CAISLWPSRGINTGELFF. The rearrangement uses TRBV3-1 and TRBJ2-2; D is undetermined. Germline V gene data show CDR1 as LGHDT and CDR2 as YNNKEL (reference sequence). The V end was cut by 10 bases, the J end by 2 bases, with 26 bases between. CDR3 size: 18 residues.

This clonotype was found many times. The J gene is TRBJ1-2, the V gene TRBV9; no clear D gene. Trimming pared 0 bases from V and 4 bases from J, leaving 7 bases between. CDR3 size: 13 residues. Germline V gene lookup returns CDR1 SGDLS and CDR2 YYNGEE. The DNA of the CDR3 is TGTGCCAGCAGCGTAGGTGAAGCCTATGGCTACACCTTC. It codes for CASSVGEAYGYTF. The complete variable domain, with remaining parts taken from reference TRBV9 and TRBJ1-2, reads DSGVTQTPKHLITATGQRVTLRCSPRSGDLSVYWYQQSLDQGLQFLIQYYNGEERAKGNILERFSAQQFPDLHSELNLSSLELGDSALYFCASSVGEAYGYTFGSGTRLTVV.

This clonotype was counted between two and nine times. Here the CDR3 DNA reads TGTGCCATGGGGGGAGGGGAGAACTATGGCTACACCTTC. Translation gives CAMGGGENYGYTF. The chain carries TRBV10-3 and TRBJ1-2, with D tentatively TRBD1 (5 bases). This CDR3 has 13 amino acids. V gave up 9 bases and J gave up 2 bases, with 13 bases separating them. Germline V gene data show CDR1 as ENHRY and CDR2 as SYGVKD.

This clonotype was seen a handful of times. V usage is TRBV7-9 and J usage is TRBJ2-1; D not certain. V lost 5 bases, J lost 8 bases, and 7 bases lay in between. Per germline, CDR1 SEHNR and CDR2 FQNEAQ (reference sequence). The CDR3 has 11 amino acids. The CDR3 sequence is CASSPLDEQFF. CDR3 DNA sequence: TGTGCCAGCAGCCCCCTTGATGAGCAGTTCTTC. Supplemented by reference TRBV7-9 and TRBJ2-1, the full variable domain reads DTGVSQNPRHKITKRGQNVTFRCDPISEHNRLYWYRQTLGQGPEFLTYFQNEAQLEKSRLLSDRFSAERPKGSFSTLEIQRTEQGDSAMYLCASSPLDEQFFGPGTRLTVL.

Points on this clonotype: This sequence may be a read error, since a much larger clone differs from it by one base. The gene calls are TRBV4-1 and TRBJ1-1; D remains unclear. This CDR3 comprises 15 residues. CDR1 and CDR2 from the germline V gene are MGHRA and YSYEKL. The CDR3 loop reads CTSSQGTQMNTEAFF. CDR3 DNA sequence: TGCACCAGCAGCCAAGGAACCCAGATGAACACTGAAGCTTTCTTT.

This clonotype was counted ten times or more. This rearrangement joins TRBV20-1 to TRBJ2-7; tentatively, D is TRBD2 (5 bases). Germline CDR1 reads DFQATT; CDR2 reads SNEGSKA (reference sequence). CDR3 length: 13 residues. V lost 5 bases and J lost 5, with 16 bases in between. The CDR3 protein is CSALPRGWNEQYF. CDR3 nucleotides: TGCAGTGCTCTCCCCCGGGGTTGGAACGAGCAGTACTTC.

There are many counts of this clonotype. J is TRBJ1-2 and V is TRBV6-1; perhaps TRBD1 as D (5 bases). Germline V CDR1 and CDR2: MNHNS, SASEGT. Trimming left V 6 bases short and J 5 bases short, with 19 bases between. This CDR3 has 15 residues. CDR3 region: CASSPQGGVWYGYTF. The CDR3 DNA is TGTGCCAGCAGCCCCCAGGGTGGGGTTTGGTATGGCTACACCTTC.

There are many counts of this clonotype. This chain connects TRBV19 to TRBJ1-2; 7 positions agree with TRBD1. Germline V CDR1 and CDR2: LNHDA, SQIVND (reference sequence). The junction had 9 bases not matched to a gene; V was cut back by 5 bases and J by 0 bases. CDR3 length: 16 residues. DNA of the CDR3: TGTGCCAGTAGTGATCTACAGGGGAATGCTAACTATGGCTACACCTTC. It codes for CASSDLQGNANYGYTF.

This clonotype was picked up many times. Written as DNA, the CDR3 is TGTGCCAGCAGTAGGGACAGGCCCGCCGACGAGCAGTACTTC. Its protein is CASSRDRPADEQYF. The chain recombines TRBV28 with TRBJ2-7; 8 bases match TRBD1. This CDR3 is 14 amino acids long. With 5 bases clipped from V and 5 bases from J, the junction kept 8 bases outside the gene matches. CDR1 is MDHEN and CDR2 is SYDVKM in the germline V gene.

This clonotype was seen many times. The chain has TRBV29-1 and TRBJ2-1; tentative D call: TRBD1 (5 bases). Trimming stripped 4 bases from V and 7 bases from J, with 17 bases between. Germline loops: CDR1 SQVTM, CDR2 ANQGSEA. The CDR3 sequence is 14 residues long. Here the CDR3 reads CSVVRPDKGNEQFF. In DNA, the CDR3 is TGCAGCGTTGTTCGGCCCGATAAGGGGAATGAGCAGTTCTTC.

J is TRBJ2-1 and V is TRBV20-1, with a weak D call TRBD2 (6 bases). This CDR3 has 15 residues. Germline V gene sequence: CDR1 DFQATT, CDR2 SNEGSKA (reference sequence). V gave up 6 bases and J gave up 5 bases, with 20 bases separating them. The chain's CDR3 is CSARRGVGLDNEQFF. The CDR3 DNA reads as TGCAGTGCCAGGAGGGGAGTGGGGTTGGACAATGAGCAGTTCTTC.

This clonotype was recorded at least ten times. The J gene is TRBJ2-1, the V gene TRBV20-1, with TRBD1 identical over 8 bases. Germline CDR1 DFQATT, CDR2 SNEGSKA (reference sequence). J was trimmed by 7 bases and V by 3 bases; bases with no gene match: 8. The CDR3 sequence is 14 residues long. CDR3 nucleotides: TGCAGTGCTAGTGGGCAGGGGGCGCGTAATGAGCAGTTCTTC. This translates into CSASGQGARNEQFF.